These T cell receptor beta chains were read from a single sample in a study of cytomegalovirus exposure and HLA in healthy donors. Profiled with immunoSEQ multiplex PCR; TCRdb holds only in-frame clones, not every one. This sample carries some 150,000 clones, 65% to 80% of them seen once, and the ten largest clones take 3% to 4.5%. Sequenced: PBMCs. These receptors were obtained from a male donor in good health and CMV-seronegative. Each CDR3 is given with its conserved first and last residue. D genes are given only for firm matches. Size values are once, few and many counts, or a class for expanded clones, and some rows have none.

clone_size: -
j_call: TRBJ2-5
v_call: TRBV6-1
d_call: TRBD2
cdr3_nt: TGTGCCAGCAGTGGGAGAGCGGGACTGGAGACCCAGTACTTC
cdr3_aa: CASSGRAGLETQYF

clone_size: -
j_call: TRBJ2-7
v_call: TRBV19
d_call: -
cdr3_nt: TGTGCCAGTAGTATTATATCGGACAGCTACGAGCAGTACTTC
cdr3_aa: CASSIISDSYEQYF

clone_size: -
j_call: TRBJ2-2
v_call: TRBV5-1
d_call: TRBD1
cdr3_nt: TGCGCCAGCAGCCGCTCGACAGGGGGCACCGGGGAGCTGTTTTTT
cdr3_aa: CASSRSTGGTGELFF

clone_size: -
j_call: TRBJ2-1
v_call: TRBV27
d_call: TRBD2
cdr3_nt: TGTGCCAGCAGTCGTCCCCTAGCGGGAGGGCCCTCCAATGAGCAGTTCTTC
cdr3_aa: CASSRPLAGGPSNEQFF

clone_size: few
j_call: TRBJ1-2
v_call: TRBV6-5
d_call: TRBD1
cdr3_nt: TGTGCCAGCAGTTACGGACAGGGCGACTATGGCTACACCTTC
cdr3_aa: CASSYGQGDYGYTF

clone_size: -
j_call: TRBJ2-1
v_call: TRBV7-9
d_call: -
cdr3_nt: TGTGCCAGCAGCCCGGGGGTCTCCTACAATGAGCAGTTCTTC
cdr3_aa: CASSPGVSYNEQFF

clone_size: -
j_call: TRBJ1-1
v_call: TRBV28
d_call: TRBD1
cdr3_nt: TGTGCCAGCAGTTTATTAGACAGGGCATTCAACACTGAAGCTTTCTTT
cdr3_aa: CASSLLDRAFNTEAFF

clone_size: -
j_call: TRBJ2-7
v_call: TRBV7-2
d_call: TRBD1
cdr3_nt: TGTGCCAGCAGCCCGACAGGGCGGCTGGACGAGCAGTACTTC
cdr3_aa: CASSPTGRLDEQYF

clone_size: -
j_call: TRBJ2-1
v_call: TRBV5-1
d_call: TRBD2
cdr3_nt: TGCGCCAGCAGCATAGTTACCGGGGGGGCCTCCAATGAGCAGTTCTTC
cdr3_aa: CASSIVTGGASNEQFF

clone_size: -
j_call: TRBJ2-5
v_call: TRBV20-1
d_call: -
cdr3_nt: TGCAGTGCTGGTGGAGGACTCCGCCAGTACTTC
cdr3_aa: CSAGGGLRQYF

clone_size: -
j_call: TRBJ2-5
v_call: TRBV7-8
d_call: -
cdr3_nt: TGTGCCAGCAGCGGTCAGGAGGGGATCCAAGAGACCCAGTACTTC
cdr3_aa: CASSGQEGIQETQYF

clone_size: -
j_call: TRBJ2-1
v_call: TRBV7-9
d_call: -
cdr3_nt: TGTGCCAGCAGCTTAGCGGGGGGGGCCGGGGTGCAGTTCTTC
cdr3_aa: CASSLAGGAGVQFF

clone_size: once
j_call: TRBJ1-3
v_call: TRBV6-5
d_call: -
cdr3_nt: TGTGCCAGCAGTCCCTGGGGCGGGAAAAGAAACACCATATATTTT
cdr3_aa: CASSPWGGKRNTIYF

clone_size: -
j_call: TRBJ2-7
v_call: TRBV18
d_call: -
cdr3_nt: TGTGCCAGCTCACCAAGAGGGAGCGAGCAGTACTTC
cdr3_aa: CASSPRGSEQYF

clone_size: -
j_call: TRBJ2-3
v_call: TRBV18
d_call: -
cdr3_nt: TGTGCCAGCTCACCCAAGGGGATATCTGCAGATACGCAGTATTTT
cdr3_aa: CASSPKGISADTQYF

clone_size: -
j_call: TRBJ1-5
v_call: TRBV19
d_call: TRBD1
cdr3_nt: TGTGCCAGTCTCCCCGCGACAGGGTACCAGCCCCAGCATTTT
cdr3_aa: CASLPATGYQPQHF

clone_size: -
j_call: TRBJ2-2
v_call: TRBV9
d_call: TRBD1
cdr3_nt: TGTGCCAGCAGCGCCCCGGGACAGGGGGCGTTCGGGGAGCTGTTTTTT
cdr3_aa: CASSAPGQGAFGELFF

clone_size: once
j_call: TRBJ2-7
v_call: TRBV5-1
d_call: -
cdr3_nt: TGCGCCAGCAGCTTCAGGTGGGACGAGCAGTACTTC
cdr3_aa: CASSFRWDEQYF